This T cell receptor (beta chain) came from a study of blood T cell repertoires in COVID-19. Study background: COVID-19 samples from acute and convalescent phases originated in the United States, Italy and Spain. The analysed material was cDNA or gDNA that came from T cells, B-cell-depleted T cells, or PBMCs.

Seattle patients were enrolled while actively infected and followed longitudinally. V was clipped by 1 base and J by 0 bases, with 15 bases between them. There are 17 residues in the CDR3. Germline CDR1 is SGHRS and CDR2 is YFSETQ. Authors' analysis steps: Reference gene primer amplification in the assay estimated nucleated cell counts. Assay used: immunoSEQ multiplex PCR; TCRdb lists only in-frame clones, some missing. V, J and clone size are those of that table, while D and trimming were read from the DNA. The sample lists roughly 200,000 clones; 65% to 85% were seen once. Only one count was recorded for this clone.

The sequencing sample was made of peripheral blood. The TCR originated in a woman aged 40 to 49 with COVID-19, enrolled during active disease. This chain links TRBV5-1 with TRBJ2-3; D is perhaps TRBD1 (6 bases). CDR3 sequence: CASSLQGSGLSTDTQYF. In DNA form, the CDR3 reads TGCGCCAGCAGCTTGCAGGGGTCAGGGCTTAGCACAGATACGCAGTATTTT. Together with reference TRBV5-1 and TRBJ2-3, the CDR3 gives the full variable domain: KAGVTQTPRYLIKTRGQQVTLSCSPISGHRSVSWYQQTPGQGLQFLFEYFSETQRNKGNFPGRFSGRQFSNSRSEMNVSTLELGDSALYLCASSLQGSGLSTDTQYFGPGTRLTVL.